A single sample gave rise to the 8 T cell receptor beta chains below, sequenced in a study of somatic mutations in cytotoxic T cells in rheumatoid arthritis. Sequenced by immunoSEQ multiplex PCR; TCRdb stores in-frame clones only, minus some. The profile shows about 10,000 clones, 75% to 85% of them singletons. The sample comprised CD8+ T cells sorted from blood. The receptors originated from an adult with rheumatoid arthritis.

Worth noting for this clone: The germline gene is not matched at one end of the junction; a read error may be the cause. The V call is TRBV30, the J call TRBJ2-2; D is perhaps TRBD2 (5 bases). This CDR3 has 12 residues. The germline V gene encodes CDR1 GTSNPN and CDR2 SVGIG (reference sequence). The CDR3 nucleotides read TGTGCCTGGAGTGTGGCAAACCGGGGAGCTGTTTTT. As protein: CAWSVANRGAVF.

The gene calls are TRBV7-9 and TRBJ2-2; 7 bases are shared with TRBD1. CDR1 is SEHNR, CDR2 FQNEAQ, per germline (reference sequence). Trimming took 5 bases from V and 0 from J; bases not matched to a gene: 15. This CDR3 has 19 residues. The CDR3 nucleotides are TGTGCCAGCAGCCTCTTCCGACAGGGCCAAATTGCGAACACCGGGGAGCTGTTTTTT. Amino acids: CASSLFRQGQIANTGELFF.

This clone was detected only a few times. The rearrangement joins TRBV19 to TRBJ1-2; possible D gene TRBD1, 6 bases. Trimming left V 8 bases short and J 6 bases short, with 10 bases between. In germline, CDR1 is LNHDA, CDR2 SQIVND (reference sequence). The CDR3 loop spans 11 amino acids. The CDR3 protein is CASQGIHGYTF. CDR3 bases: TGTGCCAGTCAGGGGATCCATGGCTACACCTTC.

The chain recombines TRBV4-1 with TRBJ1-5, with unresolved D. V gave up 3 bases and J gave up 0 bases, with 12 bases separating them. CDR1 and CDR2 (germline): MGHRA, YSYEKL. The CDR3 totals 16 residues. The CDR3 DNA reads as TGCGCCAGCAGCCACCCCGGCGGACTTAGCAATCAGCCCCAGCATTTT. Protein product: CASSHPGGLSNQPQHF.

The chain recombines TRBV28 with TRBJ1-2; D is uncertain. The ends were cut back, 7 bases at V and 2 bases at J, with 11 bases in the middle. Germline assignment: CDR1 MDHEN and CDR2 SYDVKM. The CDR3 is 13 amino acids. The CDR3, as DNA: TGTGCCAGCAAAAGAGACGGGAACTATGGCTACACCTTC. Encoded protein: CASKRDGNYGYTF.

V usage is TRBV28 and J usage is TRBJ2-2, with D uncertain. V gave up 7 bases and J gave up 4 bases, with 10 bases separating them. CDR1 MDHEN and CDR2 SYDVKM come from the germline V gene. The CDR3 has 13 amino acids. CDR3: CASKGIITGELFF. DNA of the CDR3: TGTGCCAGCAAAGGGATTATCACCGGGGAGCTGTTTTTT.

The chain couples TRBV5-1 to TRBJ2-7, with D possibly TRBD1 on 5 matching bases. This CDR3 has 16 amino acids. CDR1 and CDR2 (germline): SGHRS, YFSETQ. V was trimmed by 0 bases and J by 7 bases, leaving 20 bases between them. The CDR3 loop is CASSLVSRQSAVEQYF. The CDR3 DNA reads as TGCGCCAGCAGCTTGGTTTCCCGACAGAGCGCGGTAGAGCAGTACTTC.

This chain joins TRBV4-1 and TRBJ2-7; 7 nucleotides align to TRBD2. J lost 1 base, V lost 1 base, and 1 base had no gene match. This CDR3 has 14 amino acids. Germline lookup yields CDR1 MGHRA and CDR2 YSYEKL. Here the CDR3 reads CASSQAGGSYEQYF. The DNA for the CDR3 is TGCGCCAGCAGCCAAGCGGGGGGATCCTACGAGCAGTACTTC.